What follows are 11 T cell receptor beta chains derived from one specimen sequenced in a study of PD-L1 blockade in urothelial cancer. Clones were read by immunoSEQ multiplex PCR, and TCRdb kept only the in-frame ones, dropping some. The data contain more than 90,000 clones, over 80% of them singletons. The time point here: peripheral blood 6 weeks after treatment start. The sample in question was PBMCs, obtained around atezolizumab (anti-PD-L1) treatment. These receptors all stem from a man between 65 and 80 years old with urothelial cancer.

The table lists this clone with a count of one. J is TRBJ2-7 and V is TRBV7-8; 9 positions match TRBD2. The germline CDR1 and CDR2 sequences are SGHVS and FQNEAQ. The V segment lost 2 bases and the J segment 1 base; nucleotides outside the gene matches: 3. This CDR3 is built from 15 residues. The CDR3 loop is CASSLSTSGSYEQYF. The CDR3 region has the DNA TGTGCCAGCAGCTTAAGTACTAGCGGGTCCTACGAGCAGTACTTC.

The rearrangement joins TRBV28 to TRBJ1-3; possibly TRBD1 for D (5 bases). Between the trimmed V and J ends, which lost 7 bases and 2 bases, there was a span of 15 bases. The CDR3 covers 15 residues. Looked up from germline, CDR1 is MDHEN and CDR2 is SYDVKM. Here the CDR3 DNA reads TGTGCCAGCAATAATAACCAGGGTCCTGGAAACACCATATATTTT. Residues: CASNNNQGPGNTIYF.

The CDR3 DNA reads as TGTGCCAGCAGCCGTGACAGGGGAGAGGCCGGGGAGCTGTTTTTT. Protein: CASSRDRGEAGELFF. The rearrangement links TRBV7-9 to TRBJ2-2, with 8 positions matching TRBD1. CDR3 length: 15 residues. The V and J ends lost 5 bases and 6 bases, in that order; junction bases with no gene match: 8. The V gene's germline CDR1 is SEHNR and CDR2 FQNEAQ (reference sequence).

The count of this clone is one. J is TRBJ2-7 and V is TRBV7-3, with TRBD2 matching over 8 bases. Trimming took 0 bases from V and 0 from J; bases not matched to a gene: 4. This CDR3 is 16 amino acids long. The V gene's germline CDR1 is SGHTA and CDR2 FQGTGA. DNA of the CDR3: TGTGCCAGCAGCTTAACGGGCGGGGGGCCCTCCTACGAGCAGTACTTC. Its protein is CASSLTGGGPSYEQYF.

The gene calls are TRBV6-7 and TRBJ2-1; 13 bases agree with TRBD2. TRBV6-7 carries the ORF label, with uncertain function. The CDR3 has 20 residues. V dropped 0 bases and J dropped 6; count of bases not matched to a gene: 14. CDR3 sequence (DNA): TGTGCCAGCAGTTACTCGAGCGGCGGACTAGCGGGAGTAGAGGTCAATGAGCAGTTCTTC. Amino acids: CASSYSSGGLAGVEVNEQFF.

The rearrangement joins TRBV7-9 to TRBJ2-7, with TRBD2 identical over 11 bases. J lost 2 bases, V lost 10 bases, and 10 bases had no gene match. The CDR3 extends over 15 amino acids. CDR1 and CDR2 (germline): SEHNR, FQNEAQ (reference sequence). CDR3 protein: CATSQLTSGAYEQYF. The CDR3 coding sequence is TGTGCCACCTCCCAGTTGACTAGCGGGGCCTACGAGCAGTACTTC.

The V and J genes are TRBV11-2 and TRBJ1-1; D gene uncertain. V was cut by 8 bases and J by 4 bases, with 17 bases left in between. Per the germline V gene, CDR1 is SGHAT and CDR2 is FQNNGV. The CDR3 consists of 14 residues. The CDR3 protein is CASGKSVPFTEAFF. The CDR3 region has the DNA TGTGCCAGCGGCAAATCCGTCCCGTTCACTGAAGCTTTCTTT.

This clone has a handful of counts. The J gene is TRBJ2-7, the V gene TRBV19, with 10 bases that match TRBD2. This CDR3 contains 15 residues. The germline V gene has CDR1 LNHDA and CDR2 SQIVND (reference sequence). Losses at the gene ends were 6 bases for V and 2 bases for J; bases not matched to a gene: 7. The CDR3 region has the DNA TGTGCCAGTAGGGTGACTAGCGGGCCCGCCTACGAGCAGTACTTC. The encoded protein is CASRVTSGPAYEQYF.

This clone occurred a few times. Here the CDR3 DNA reads TGTGCCAGCAGCCTGAGGACATTTCCGGCCCACAATGAGCAGTTCTTC. It specifies CASSLRTFPAHNEQFF. The chain uses TRBV11-1 and TRBJ2-1; D may be TRBD1 (5 bases). Germline lookup yields CDR1 SGHAT and CDR2 FQDESV (reference sequence). V was clipped by 5 bases and J by 5 bases, with 19 bases between them. The CDR3 loop spans 16 amino acids.

The chain links TRBV6-1 to TRBJ1-5; 8 positions match TRBD1. The CDR3 covers 15 residues. Germline CDR1 is MNHNS and CDR2 is SASEGT. Trimming removed 6 bases from V and 5 bases from J; junction bases left unmatched: 9. This CDR3 is CASSAQTGVDQPQHF. Written as DNA, the CDR3 is TGTGCCAGCAGCGCCCAGACAGGGGTTGATCAGCCCCAGCATTTT.

The genes are TRBV7-9 and TRBJ1-3; D is undetermined. The CDR3 length is 16 residues. V lost 4 bases and J lost 0, with 13 bases in between. Germline lookup yields CDR1 SEHNR and CDR2 FQNEAQ (reference sequence). CDR3 residues: CASSSVQGSSGNTIYF. Here the CDR3 DNA reads TGTGCCAGCAGCTCCGTACAAGGGAGCTCTGGAAACACCATATATTTT.